Shown below are 28 T cell receptor beta chains from a single sample sequenced in a study of sequential checkpoint blockade in melanoma. The sample's treatment: randomized to nivolumab then ipilimumab (arm A) or the reverse (arm B). TCRdb's table, derived via immunoSEQ multiplex PCR, lists solely in-frame clones and lacks some. The sample yields 15,000 to 20,000 clones, roughly 72% seen once. The sequencing here drew on CD8+ T cells sorted from blood (inferred from file names), taken from a patient given nivolumab and ipilimumab in sequence. All receptors derive from a human donor with melanoma.

The chain links TRBV7-9 to TRBJ2-7, with a tentative D call TRBD2 (5 bases). Germline V gives CDR1 SEHNR, CDR2 FQNEAQ (reference sequence). The CDR3 consists of 14 residues. V was shortened by 2 bases and J by 3 bases, with 11 bases between the two germline ends. The CDR3 loop is CASSLPLEDYEQYF. In nucleotides, the CDR3 is TGTGCCAGCAGCTTACCCCTGGAGGACTACGAGCAGTACTTC.

This chain connects TRBV2 to TRBJ2-7; 7 bases map to TRBD2. The CDR3 length is 11 residues. The trim removed 9 bases at V and 6 bases at J, leaving 5 bases unmatched. Germline CDR1 is SNHLY and CDR2 is FYNNEI. The CDR3 spells CASGGSGEQYF. CDR3 DNA: TGTGCCAGTGGCGGGAGTGGCGAGCAGTACTTC.

This clone was counted once. The chain combines TRBV7-9 with TRBJ1-6; D gene uncertain. V lost 5 bases to trimming and J lost 3 bases, with 14 bases between them. The CDR3 totals 16 residues. Germline V CDR1 and CDR2: SEHNR, FQNEAQ (reference sequence). CDR3 in amino acids: CASSPSRVNYNSPLHF. The CDR3, as DNA: TGTGCCAGCAGCCCTAGCCGGGTTAACTATAATTCACCCCTCCACTTT.

The J gene is TRBJ1-2, the V gene TRBV6-6; D gene uncertain. The ends were cut back, 2 bases at V and 8 bases at J, with 21 bases in the middle. This CDR3 is 16 amino acids long. The germline CDR1 and CDR2 sequences are MNHNY and SVGAGI (reference sequence). The CDR3 reads CASSYREPRAGEGYTF. In DNA, the CDR3 is TGTGCCAGCAGTTACAGGGAGCCGAGGGCCGGGGAAGGCTACACCTTC.

The V and J genes are TRBV29-1 and TRBJ1-1, with 9 bases lining up with TRBD1. From germline, CDR1 is SQVTM and CDR2 ANQGSEA. The CDR3 runs 18 residues. J was trimmed by 0 bases and V by 4 bases; bases with no gene match: 15. The CDR3, as DNA: TGCAGCGTTGGGAACACAGGGGGCTTGATCCAAGTGAACACTGAAGCTTTCTTT. This sequence encodes CSVGNTGGLIQVNTEAFF.

This clone was counted a single time. The V and J genes are TRBV11-2 and TRBJ2-7; TRBD2 agrees at 7 bases. This CDR3 spans 13 amino acids. Trimming took 3 bases from V and 6 from J; bases not matched to a gene: 5. Germline V gene lookup returns CDR1 SGHAT and CDR2 FQNNGV. CDR3 in DNA: TGTGCCAGCAGCTTGGGGGGGGTTGCCGAGCAGTACTTC. The encoded protein is CASSLGGVAEQYF.

This clone was seen a handful of times. V gene TRBV14 combines with J gene TRBJ2-7, with 7 positions matching TRBD1. Germline V gene sequence: CDR1 SGHDN, CDR2 FVKESK. This CDR3 is 14 amino acids long. With V trimmed by 4 bases and J by 4 bases, 7 bases remained unmatched. The CDR3 protein is CASSPAPGQYEQYF. In DNA form, the CDR3 reads TGTGCCAGCAGCCCAGCCCCGGGACAGTACGAGCAGTACTTC.

V and J are TRBV5-6 and TRBJ1-2; D not resolved. The ends were cut back, 0 bases at V and 2 bases at J, with 11 bases in the middle. CDR1 and CDR2 from the germline V gene are SGHDT and YYEEEE. This CDR3 is 15 amino acids long. CDR3 loop: CASSLGAILNYGYTF. The CDR3 DNA reads as TGTGCCAGCAGCTTGGGCGCAATCCTCAACTATGGCTACACCTTC.

The CDR3 spells CASTQIGVNTEAFF. The CDR3 DNA reads as TGTGCCAGCACCCAGATCGGAGTCAACACTGAAGCTTTCTTT. The V and J genes are TRBV5-6 and TRBJ1-1; D ambiguous. The CDR3 loop spans 14 amino acids. The germline V gene has CDR1 SGHDT and CDR2 YYEEEE. With 6 bases removed from V and 2 bases from J, the gap between germline ends came to 14 bases.

Concerning this clone itself: One junction end disagrees with the germline gene, perhaps due to a read error. This sequence joins TRBV7-7 and TRBJ1-2, with D possibly TRBD1 on 5 matching bases. The V gene's germline CDR1 is SSHAT and CDR2 FNYEAQ (reference sequence). The CDR3 spans 16 residues. The CDR3 bases are TGCGCCAGCAGCCCAAGAACCACCGGGACTGTCTATGGCTACACCTTC. Translating it yields CASSPRTTGTVYGYTF.

The chain combines TRBV6-1 with TRBJ2-7; TRBD2 matches 14 bases. This CDR3 contains 15 residues. With 0 bases clipped from V and 6 bases from J, the junction kept 1 base outside the gene matches. From germline, CDR1 is MNHNS and CDR2 SASEGT. The CDR3 here is CASSEATSGGAEQYF. The CDR3 nucleotides read TGTGCCAGCAGTGAAGCGACTAGCGGGGGGGCCGAGCAGTACTTC.

V is TRBV10-3 and J is TRBJ2-7; 7 positions match TRBD1. Germline V lookup: CDR1 ENHRY, CDR2 SYGVKD. The CDR3 contains 16 residues. After removal of 0 bases from V and 4 bases from J, the junction contained 9 bases not matched to a gene. Written as DNA, the CDR3 is TGTGCCATCAGTGAGTCATGGGGACAGTCGCTTTACGAGCAGTACTTC. This encodes CAISESWGQSLYEQYF.

In this sample, this clone is medium-sized. This chain connects TRBV18 to TRBJ2-1; TRBD1 agrees at 9 bases. The CDR3 sequence is 14 residues long. CDR1 and CDR2 (germline): KGHSH, LQKENI. The J segment lost 7 bases and the V segment lost 9 bases, leaving 10 bases of the junction unmatched. This chain's CDR3 is CASSGTGYFNEQFF. The DNA for the CDR3 is TGTGCCAGTTCCGGGACAGGGTATTTTAATGAGCAGTTCTTC.

This chain connects TRBV6-5 to TRBJ1-5; D is possibly TRBD1 (6 bases). Germline CDR1 reads MNHEY; CDR2 reads SVGAGI. The CDR3 length is 13 residues. V shed 8 bases and J shed 7 bases, with 15 bases lying between them. The CDR3, as DNA: TGTGCCAGCGGACTAGGGGGGGGACAGCCCCAGCATTTT. It translates to CASGLGGGQPQHF.

This sequence joins TRBV21-1 and TRBJ2-7; no check of the table's D call, TRBD1, against the DNA was made. TRBV21-1 is flagged as a pseudogene. The CDR3 consists of 14 residues. In DNA, the CDR3 is TGTGCCAGCAGCAAGCCAGGGACAGGGAACGAGCAGTACTTC. Its protein product is CASSKPGTGNEQYF.

The rearrangement joins TRBV2 to TRBJ2-7, with D perhaps TRBD2 (6 bases). The germline CDR1 and CDR2 sequences are SNHLY and FYNNEI. The ends were cut back, 7 bases at V and 0 bases at J, with 13 bases in the middle. The CDR3 spans 14 residues. CDR3 bases: TGTGCCAGCAAACCACTAGCAGGCTCCTACGAGCAGTACTTC. The encoded protein is CASKPLAGSYEQYF.

CDR3 bases: TGTGCCAGCAGTTTCAGTGACGGGCGGGAAGCTCTCTCCTACAATGAGCAGTTCTTC. It specifies CASSFSDGREALSYNEQFF. V usage is TRBV28 and J usage is TRBJ2-1; D possibly corresponds to TRBD2 (6 bases). This CDR3 has 19 amino acids. V lost 3 bases and J 0 bases, leaving 21 bases between the germline ends. Germline V CDR1 and CDR2: MDHEN, SYDVKM.

V and J are TRBV19 and TRBJ1-5; D uncertain. The CDR3 extends over 14 amino acids. Trimming cost V 1 base and J 6 bases, with 10 bases left between them. CDR1 and CDR2 from the germline V gene are LNHDA and SQIVND (reference sequence). CDR3 nucleotide sequence: TGTGCCAGTAGTATAGTACCGAGTGGTCAGCCCCAGCATTTT. This encodes CASSIVPSGQPQHF.

The genes are TRBV9 and TRBJ2-7; 10 bases agree with TRBD2. V lost 4 bases, J lost 2 bases, and 6 bases stayed unmatched. CDR1 is SGDLS, CDR2 YYNGEE, per germline. This CDR3 comprises 15 residues. The CDR3 DNA follows: TGTGCCAGCAGCCCCCATAGCGGGAGGACCTACGAGCAGTACTTC. Amino acid sequence: CASSPHSGRTYEQYF.

The V and J genes are TRBV7-9 and TRBJ1-5, with 7 bases fitting TRBD1. The V gene end was trimmed by 6 bases and the J gene end by 0 bases; junction bases not matched to a gene: 5. There are 15 residues in the CDR3. Germline V lookup: CDR1 SEHNR, CDR2 FQNEAQ (reference sequence). CDR3 in amino acids: CASSQGQSSNQPQHF. CDR3 coding DNA: TGTGCCAGCAGTCAGGGACAGAGTAGCAATCAGCCCCAGCATTTT.

By share, this clone ranks as medium-sized (0.01 to 0.1%). The chain employs TRBV27 and TRBJ2-1; 10 bases match TRBD2. Germline loops: CDR1 MNHEY, CDR2 SMNVEV (reference sequence). This CDR3 comprises 16 residues. With 5 bases clipped from V and 7 bases from J, the junction kept 11 bases outside the gene matches. The CDR3 is CASSPSGAGGLNEQFF. Here the CDR3 DNA reads TGTGCCAGCAGTCCCAGTGGAGCGGGAGGGCTAAATGAGCAGTTCTTC.

DNA for the CDR3: TGTGCCAGCAGCTTAGTCCCGGACTATGGCTACACCTTC. Protein: CASSLVPDYGYTF. V and J are TRBV7-3 and TRBJ1-2; no reliable D call. The V end was cut by 2 bases, the J end by 3 bases, with 7 bases between. The CDR3 length is 13 residues. Germline V lookup: CDR1 SGHTA, CDR2 FQGTGA. Full variable domain (outside the CDR3, taken from reference TRBV7-3 and TRBJ1-2): GAGVSQTPSNKVTEKGKYVELRCDPISGHTALYWYRQSLGQGPEFLIYFQGTGAADDSGLPNDRFFAVRPEGSVSTLKIQRTERGDSAVYLCASSLVPDYGYTFGSGTRLTVV.

CDR3 bases: TGTGCCAGCAGCGGCAGACTAGCCCATGAGCAGTTCTTC. Amino acid sequence: CASSGRLAHEQFF. V usage is TRBV7-9 and J usage is TRBJ2-1; 7 bases line up with TRBD2. V lost 5 bases to trimming and J lost 8 bases; unmatched junction nucleotides: 6. CDR3 length: 13 amino acids. The V gene's germline CDR1 is SEHNR and CDR2 FQNEAQ (reference sequence).

The sample holds a few counts of this clone. The V call is TRBV19, the J call TRBJ1-5; 8 bases align to TRBD1. CDR1 LNHDA and CDR2 SQIVND come from the germline V gene (reference sequence). The J segment lost 5 bases and the V segment lost 3 bases, leaving 6 bases of the junction unmatched. The CDR3 length is 15 residues. In DNA form, the CDR3 reads TGTGCCAGTAGTATCCCGGACAGGGACGATCAGCCCCAGCATTTT. Protein: CASSIPDRDDQPQHF.

This clone has just a few counts. The chain recombines TRBV4-2 with TRBJ1-6; D remains ambiguous. CDR1 and CDR2 (germline): LGHNA, YNFKEQ. Trimming pared 5 bases from V and 7 bases from J, leaving 15 bases between. This CDR3 has 15 amino acids. CDR3 sequence reads: CASSFLERRNSPLHF. In nucleotides, the CDR3 is TGTGCCAGCAGCTTTCTGGAGCGACGAAATTCACCCCTCCACTTT.

The chain employs TRBV27 and TRBJ2-1, with 7 bases aligning to TRBD2. CDR1 is MNHEY and CDR2 is SMNVEV in the germline V gene (reference sequence). The CDR3 has 13 residues. Trimming removed 4 bases from V and 4 bases from J; junction bases left unmatched: 1. The chain's CDR3 is CASSSLAYNEQFF. CDR3 coding DNA: TGTGCCAGCAGTTCACTAGCGTACAATGAGCAGTTCTTC.

The chain recombines TRBV11-2 with TRBJ2-7; 15 bases fit TRBD2. Trimming removed 7 bases from V and 7 bases from J; junction bases left unmatched: 8. Germline V gene lookup returns CDR1 SGHAT and CDR2 FQNNGV. The CDR3 is 15 amino acids. CDR3 sequence: CASTDGLAGGREQYF. CDR3 nucleotides: TGTGCCAGCACCGATGGACTAGCGGGGGGGCGAGAGCAGTACTTC.

This chain joins TRBV9 and TRBJ2-1; TRBD2 might be the D (6 bases). This CDR3 has 15 residues. Germline V CDR1 and CDR2: SGDLS, YYNGEE. V was clipped by 0 bases and J by 2 bases, with 9 bases between them. CDR3: CASSVAVAAYNEQFF. DNA of the CDR3: TGTGCCAGCAGCGTAGCAGTAGCGGCCTACAATGAGCAGTTCTTC. The full variable domain, with the rest looked up from reference TRBV9 and TRBJ2-1, is DSGVTQTPKHLITATGQRVTLRCSPRSGDLSVYWYQQSLDQGLQFLIQYYNGEERAKGNILERFSAQQFPDLHSELNLSSLELGDSALYFCASSVAVAAYNEQFFGPGTRLTVL.